This TCR beta chain comes out of a study of cytomegalovirus exposure and HLA in healthy donors. Study observations and caveats: The CMV antigen specificity of a few CMV-associated chains was confirmed through in vitro analysis. Later work showed greater clonal expansion in HLA-associated TCR beta chains than in equally common others. There were some V segments, including TRBV6-2 and TRBV6-3, excluded as indistinguishable.

Turning to this clone: Its antigen remains unknown.

A multiplex PCR was run with 60 Vbeta primers and 13 Jbeta primers. Profiled with immunoSEQ multiplex PCR; TCRdb holds only in-frame clones, not every one. Counted here are about 160,000 clones, 82% occurring once; the ten biggest clones make up more than 8%. Germline CDR1 SGHNT, CDR2 YENEEA. The CDR3 length is 18 residues. Trimming took 0 bases from V and 5 from J; bases not matched to a gene: 12. Healthy bone marrow donors made up the donor group. The origin of this receptor is a male donor in good health and CMV-seropositive. Specimen: PBMCs. The V gene is TRBV11-3, the J gene TRBJ2-2, with 7 bases lining up with TRBD2. DNA for the CDR3: TGTGCCAGCAGCTTAGATCAAGGCGGGAGCTCGATAACCGGGGAGCTGTTTTTT. Amino acid sequence: CASSLDQGGSSITGELFF.